The rows below give T cell receptor beta chains drawn from one sample of a study of blood T cell repertoires in COVID-19. TCRdb keeps only in-frame clones here, not all; method: immunoSEQ multiplex PCR. The profile shows 250,000 or so clones, 80% to 90% of them singletons. Specimen: PBMCs or T cells enriched from blood (not recorded which). These receptors were collected from a woman aged 35 to 49 who had been exposed to COVID-19. The conserved cysteine and the conserved F or W are not part of the CDR3 here.

v_gene,j_gene,CDR3aa
TRBV20-1,TRBJ1-5,SASENRGTLDNQPQH
TRBV2,TRBJ2-7,ASLRIGDYEQY
TRBV7-3,TRBJ2-7,ASSPSQGPYEQY
TRBV21-1,TRBJ1-2,ASRRPPGYGYT
TRBV30,TRBJ1-6,AWSVGQGRSPLH
TRBV5-1,TRBJ2-7,ASSLVGTGVVEQY
TRBV6-4,TRBJ2-3,ASSDGDRGLTDTQY
TRBV6-1,TRBJ2-5,ASSDREVETQY
TRBV20-1,TRBJ2-5,SARSGETQY
TRBV28,TRBJ1-2,ASSFQGVEGYT
TRBV6-6,TRBJ2-7,ASRDRPSYEQY
TRBV5-1,TRBJ2-1,ASSWRGGVENEQF
TRBV28,TRBJ1-2,ASSFGTVSGYT
TRBV19,TRBJ2-5,ASSIVPGEETQY
TRBV5-4,TRBJ1-1,ASSFQGMDTEAF
TRBV29-1,TRBJ1-3,SGGEWGLGNTIY
TRBV6-5,TRBJ1-4,ASRPGGSNEKLF
TRBV29-1,TRBJ1-2,SVEAPGQSYGYT
TRBV14,TRBJ2-7,ASSQDRSYEQY
TRBV27,TRBJ1-5,ASSVAGPNQPQH
TRBV5-1,TRBJ2-1,ASSLIPLRDRGNEQF
TRBV6-5,TRBJ1-4,ASSYDPGQGGEKLF
TRBV27,TRBJ2-7,ASSQGGSLFYEQY
TRBV7-2,TRBJ2-3,ASSRGGPGVDTQY
TRBV14,TRBJ1-1,ASSQDRGGTEAF
TRBV6-5,TRBJ2-1,ASSYSWTGGNEQF
TRBV4-2,TRBJ1-2,ASSQESVQGGYGYT
TRBV18,TRBJ1-3,ASSPPGQTSGNTIY
TRBV7-7,TRBJ1-1,ASSSRGADRSKEAF
TRBV7-2,TRBJ2-1,ASSLGWTTGEQF
TRBV7-2,TRBJ2-3,ASSLRGSGGVDTQY
TRBV2,TRBJ1-5,ASRRGSGGNQPQH